One and the same sample provided the 21 T cell receptor beta chains below, sequenced in a study of blood T cell repertoires in COVID-19. This table comes from immunoSEQ multiplex PCR, and its TCRdb copy is limited to in-frame clones, with some not included. The sample shows approximately 53,000 clones, about 80% of them seen only once. Material: peripheral blood. All receptors come from a woman aged 55 to 70 with acute or convalescent COVID-19.

The CDR3 region has the DNA TGCGCCAGCAGCGTGCAGGGGGTGAACACTGAAGCTTTCTTT. This sequence encodes CASSVQGVNTEAFF. The chain carries TRBV5-1 and TRBJ1-1, with 7 bases lining up with TRBD1. After removal of 4 bases from V and 0 bases from J, the junction contained 3 bases not matched to a gene. This CDR3 region has 14 residues. Germline CDR1 is SGHRS and CDR2 is YFSETQ.

The genes are TRBV19 and TRBJ1-5; D unclear. This CDR3 comprises 16 residues. The V gene's germline CDR1 is LNHDA and CDR2 SQIVND (reference sequence). V lost 3 bases and J 2 bases, leaving 14 bases between the germline ends. CDR3 nucleotide sequence: TGTGCCAGTAGTATGCGTCTTGGGCAAGGCAATCAGCCCCAGCATTTT. Translating it yields CASSMRLGQGNQPQHF.

This clone was observed once. V is TRBV6-1 and J is TRBJ1-1; D might be TRBD1 (5 bases). Germline values: CDR1 MNHNS, CDR2 SASEGT. The CDR3 extends over 13 amino acids. V dropped 2 bases and J dropped 1 base, with 5 bases sitting between them. CDR3 nucleotides: TGTGCCAGCAGTGAACAGGGGAACACTGAAGCTTTCTTT. It translates to CASSEQGNTEAFF.

The rearrangement uses TRBV18 and TRBJ2-3; D is perhaps TRBD2 (5 bases). Germline values: CDR1 KGHSH, CDR2 LQKENI. Trimming stripped 3 bases from V and 2 bases from J, with 9 bases between. This CDR3 region has 14 residues. The CDR3: CASSPLRDTDTQYF. CDR3 in DNA: TGTGCCAGCTCACCTCTACGGGACACAGATACGCAGTATTTT.

The rearrangement joins TRBV7-9 to TRBJ1-1; D possibly corresponds to TRBD1 (5 bases). The V and J ends lost 5 bases and 3 bases respectively, with 13 bases between them. CDR1 and CDR2 from the germline V gene are SEHNR and FQNEAQ (reference sequence). CDR3 length: 14 residues. The CDR3 DNA sequence: TGTGCCAGCAGCCGGGGACTGCCGGACACTGAAGCTTTCTTT. This codes for CASSRGLPDTEAFF.

This clone was found once. V gene TRBV7-8 combines with J gene TRBJ1-6; D perhaps matches TRBD1 (6 bases). CDR1 SGHVS and CDR2 FQNEAQ come from the germline V gene. V was trimmed by 5 bases and J by 0 bases, leaving 11 bases between them. The CDR3 spans 16 residues. CDR3 in amino acids: CASSQGQSSYNSPLHF. CDR3 nucleotides: TGTGCCAGCAGCCAGGGGCAGAGCTCCTATAATTCACCCCTCCACTTT.

The chain recombines TRBV19 with TRBJ1-1, with D possibly being TRBD1 (5 bases). This CDR3 is 15 amino acids long. The V and J ends lost 1 base and 1 base respectively, with 10 bases between them. Germline-derived CDR1 and CDR2 are LNHDA and SQIVND (reference sequence). This CDR3 is CASSIVGHKNTEAFF. The CDR3 region has the DNA TGTGCCAGTAGTATAGTTGGACACAAGAACACTGAAGCTTTCTTT. The entire variable domain, with the rest obtained from reference TRBV19 and TRBJ1-1, is as follows: DGGITQSPKYLFRKEGQNVTLSCEQNLNHDAMYWYRQDPGQGLRLIYYSQIVNDFQKGDIAEGYSVSREKKESFPLTVTSAQKNPTAFYLCASSIVGHKNTEAFFGQGTRLTVV.

The rearrangement uses TRBV7-9 and TRBJ1-6; 8 bases are a match to TRBD1. With V trimmed by 3 bases and J by 7 bases, 11 bases remained unmatched. This CDR3 is built from 17 residues. In germline, CDR1 is SEHNR, CDR2 FQNEAQ (reference sequence). The CDR3 loop is CASSFPFGQGVNSPLHF. The DNA for the CDR3 is TGTGCCAGCAGCTTCCCCTTCGGACAGGGTGTAAATTCACCCCTCCACTTT.

V gene TRBV9 combines with J gene TRBJ2-5, with 8 bases that match TRBD2. The germline CDR1 and CDR2 sequences are SGDLS and YYNGEE. V shed 1 base, J shed 2 bases, and the junction held 4 bases outside the gene matches. The CDR3 has 15 residues. CDR3: CASSVSGGSQETQYF. In DNA, the CDR3 is TGTGCCAGCAGCGTAAGCGGGGGATCACAAGAGACCCAGTACTTC. The whole variable domain, filled in from reference TRBV9 and TRBJ2-5, reads DSGVTQTPKHLITATGQRVTLRCSPRSGDLSVYWYQQSLDQGLQFLIQYYNGEERAKGNILERFSAQQFPDLHSELNLSSLELGDSALYFCASSVSGGSQETQYFGPGTRLLVL.

V usage is TRBV7-8 and J usage is TRBJ1-1; 9 bases map to TRBD1. The trim removed 4 bases at V and 4 bases at J, leaving 7 bases unmatched. This CDR3 has 15 residues. Germline CDR1 and CDR2: SGHVS and FQNEAQ. CDR3 DNA: TGTGCCAGCAGCTCTGGACAGGGGAGGAGCACTGAAGCTTTCTTT. This sequence encodes CASSSGQGRSTEAFF.

This sequence joins TRBV9 and TRBJ2-3, with a tentative D call TRBD1 (5 bases). CDR1 is SGDLS, CDR2 YYNGEE, per germline. Trimming pared 3 bases from V and 3 bases from J, leaving 23 bases between. The CDR3 has 18 amino acids. CDR3 bases: TGTGCCAGCAGCGATAGGGCAGGGTTTCCTGAAGGGACAGATACGCAGTATTTT. Translation gives CASSDRAGFPEGTDTQYF.

The chain is built from TRBV30 and TRBJ2-7; D gene unclear. Trimming took 0 bases from V and 0 from J, leaving 9 bases between them. CDR3 length equals 14 residues. Per germline, CDR1 GTSNPN and CDR2 SVGIG (reference sequence). DNA for the CDR3: TGTGCCTGGAGTGTACGTGGTAGCTCCTACGAGCAGTACTTC. It encodes CAWSVRGSSYEQYF.

The rearrangement uses TRBV2 and TRBJ1-5; 8 bases are shared with TRBD1. This CDR3 has 15 amino acids. V lost 6 bases to trimming and J lost 6 bases; unmatched junction nucleotides: 10. Germline-derived CDR1 and CDR2 are SNHLY and FYNNEI. The CDR3 nucleotides read TGTGCCAGCAGGGCCCACGGACAGGGTGGTCAGCCCCAGCATTTT. It specifies CASRAHGQGGQPQHF.

The rearrangement joins TRBV7-9 to TRBJ2-1; D is unresolved. CDR1 is SEHNR and CDR2 is FQNEAQ in the germline V gene (reference sequence). V was cut by 5 bases and J by 2 bases, with 7 bases left in between. The CDR3 is made up of 13 amino acids. CDR3 bases: TGTGCCAGCAGCCATCATCCCTACAATGAGCAGTTCTTC. Its protein is CASSHHPYNEQFF.

This rearrangement joins TRBV10-3 to TRBJ1-1; D might be TRBD1 (6 bases). Deletions cut 6 bases from V and 1 base from J, with 12 bases between. The CDR3 loop spans 14 amino acids. The germline CDR1 and CDR2 sequences are ENHRY and SYGVKD. DNA of the CDR3: TGTGCCATCAGCTCGGGACACCAGAACACTGAAGCTTTCTTT. Protein product: CAISSGHQNTEAFF.

The chain uses TRBV30 and TRBJ1-1; 7 bases fit TRBD1. Germline CDR1 is GTSNPN and CDR2 is SVGIG (reference sequence). The CDR3 totals 14 residues. V was clipped by 6 bases and J by 0 bases; unmatched bases: 7. The CDR3 loop is CACLGGVMNTEAFF. In nucleotides, the CDR3 is TGTGCCTGCCTAGGGGGCGTTATGAACACTGAAGCTTTCTTT.

The rearrangement uses TRBV14 and TRBJ2-1; TRBD1 matches at 8 bases. The germline CDR1 and CDR2 sequences are SGHDN and FVKESK. The CDR3 contains 16 residues. V was clipped by 2 bases and J by 11 bases; unmatched bases: 14. The chain's CDR3 is CASSQLPATGVTQQFF. The CDR3, as DNA: TGTGCCAGCAGCCAACTCCCTGCGACAGGGGTTACCCAGCAGTTCTTC.

This clone came up once. The rearrangement uses TRBV27 and TRBJ2-1; 10 nucleotides match TRBD1. The trim removed 5 bases at V and 14 bases at J, leaving 12 bases unmatched. Germline V gene data show CDR1 as MNHEY and CDR2 as SMNVEV (reference sequence). CDR3 length: 14 amino acids. Written as DNA, the CDR3 is TGTGCCAGCAGTGCCGGGACAGGGGTTTCAAGGGAGTTCTTC. Its protein is CASSAGTGVSREFF.

CDR3 sequence reads: CASRGIWGLNTEAFF. CDR3 DNA: TGTGCCAGTAGGGGCATTTGGGGACTTAACACTGAAGCTTTCTTT. V usage is TRBV19 and J usage is TRBJ1-1; TRBD1 is a possible D gene (5 bases). This CDR3 has 15 residues. The germline V gene encodes CDR1 LNHDA and CDR2 SQIVND (reference sequence). With 6 bases removed from V and 2 bases from J, the gap between germline ends came to 16 bases.

The CDR3 bases are TGTGCCAGCTCACAGGGGAGGGATGAGCAGTTCTTC. Its translation: CASSQGRDEQFF. This chain uses TRBV18 with TRBJ2-1; 7 bases match TRBD2. Germline V gene sequence: CDR1 KGHSH, CDR2 LQKENI. The V and J ends lost 4 bases and 8 bases, in that order; junction bases with no gene match: 2. This CDR3 contains 12 residues.

The chain is built from TRBV7-2 and TRBJ1-1; D perhaps matches TRBD1 (5 bases). V was pared by 2 bases and J by 5 bases, with 9 bases between. The CDR3 runs to 13 residues. CDR1 SGHTA and CDR2 FQGNSA come from the germline V gene. The CDR3 loop reads CASSLMGGTEAFF. DNA of the CDR3: TGTGCCAGCAGCTTAATGGGGGGGACTGAAGCTTTCTTT.